This TCR beta chain was identified in a study of shared clonotypes between healthy human individuals (dated by TCRdb to the early 2020s). Regarding the research as a whole: Three men and a couple of women, aged 18 to 49 years, made up the cohort. Each donor's leukapheresis produced roughly between roughly 0.85 and 9 billion PBMCs. For each donor, three plates each were used for CD4 naive and CD4 memory, two plates were used for CD8 naive, and one plate was used for CD8 memory. Blood TCR repertoires of several healthy adults were deeply sequenced to estimate repertoire size and the extent of clonotype sharing between individuals. Libraries were prepared and TCR repertoires were sequenced by different laboratories using diverse techniques, in order to increase sequencing depth and limit assay-specific biases.

On this clone itself: Its antigen target is currently unknown. No much larger clone is present one base from it, and per-base qualities are unavailable.

The investigation overall reported the following: Because the study included only a small number of donors, the genetic and exposure-history diversity represented was limited. Incomplete sequencing was indicated by rarefaction of sorted-subset datasets, despite the large sequencing depth. Only blood was sampled, and tissue TCR repertoires likely differ from those in blood. Compared with non-shared clonotypes, the clonotypes found in all four sorted-subset donors had higher generation probabilities. Pairwise subsampling led to the expectation that sequencing depth would affect the degree of clonotype sharing among donors. About 5% of naive CD4, 3.5% of naive CD8, around 2.3% of memory CD4, and more than 0.35% of memory CD8 clonotypes were shared across several donors. Naive subsets generally had larger estimated clonotype richness than memory subsets did.

Based on the germline V gene, the CDR1 and CDR2 sequences are SGHAT and FQNNGV. The CDR3 runs 12 amino acids, cysteine and phenylalanine included. Just the 36-base CDR3 DNA is kept, in frame starting at base 1. Between the V and J ends, shortened by 3 bases and 4 bases respectively, the junction contains 7 bases. Donors were healthy HIV-negative adults with no recently reported acute infections or vaccinations. Every donor was a Caucasian adult living in Nashville, Tennessee, USA. Magnetic negative selection was used to enrich CD4+ T cells, after which naive cells were positively selected on CD45RA and the negative fraction became the memory subset. Blood was collected by leukapheresis, and PBMCs were isolated by Ficoll-Histopaque density gradient centrifugation and then cryopreserved in liquid nitrogen vapor phase. Analytical flow cytometry was used to check the purity and quantity of each magnetically sorted T cell population. Genomic DNA was isolated from every sorted fraction and measured by UV absorbance on a Nanodrop 2000c.

Using the deep immunoSEQ assay, multiplex PCR amplified TCR CDR3 regions from genomic DNA. Genomic DNA extracted from each cell subset was distributed evenly over all wells of several immunoSEQ 96-well plates, and each plate served as one replicate. For sorted subsets, about 200 ng genomic DNA, equal to about 30,000 T cell genomes, was loaded into each replicate PCR. The purified libraries were quantified using a Qubit 3.0 fluorometer, sized with a Bioanalyzer 2100, and then quantified again using the KAPA Library Quantification kit. Every immunoSEQ 96-well plate was sequenced on a dedicated single-read 150-cycle Illumina NextSeq 550 flow cell. As for the original processing: The immunoSEQ output contained only junctional sequences without quality scores, so filtering could not match that applied to full-length reads. Sequences were annotated with PyIR, a Python wrapper for IgBLAST v1.9, and V/J genes and CDR3 were assigned using IMGT germline references. Any read was removed if the V/J assignment was weak (E-value above 1e-6), the CDR3 was missing, or the read contained stop codons, out-of-frame junctions, or ambiguous translated residues. A V3J clonotype was defined by an identical inferred V gene, J gene, and CDR3 amino acid sequence. Percentage overlap between repertoires was computed as shared unique clonotypes divided by the size of the smaller repertoire. Repertoire richness was assessed with RTK rarefaction, the Chao1 estimator, and Recon v2.1 estimates of unobserved clonotypes. Generation probabilities for all TCRbeta clonotypes obtained by the gDNA method from a handful of donors were computed using OLGA. TCRdb retrieved this table from immuneACCESS and kept in-frame rearrangements only. Not all clones are present; in checked studies, unresolved V genes account for under half, and no reason is known for the remainder. V, J and clone size are those of that table, while D and trimming were read from the DNA. This sample comprises about 960,000 clones, 60% to 85% of them detected only once. The ten most abundant clones make up approximately 1.5% of the sample.

The rearrangement joined TRBV11-2 to TRBJ2-7; the D gene lacks a confident call. The sequence was obtained from a man younger than 30 in good health. Material: memory CD4+ T cells sorted from blood. Interpreted using the paper, the cell subset or site label stands for: CD45RA-negative fraction. CDR3 region: CASSFGSYEQYF. The DNA sequence is TGTGCCAGCAGCTTCGGCAGTTACGAGCAGTACTTC. Extended through the reference TRBV11-2 and TRBJ2-7 proteins, this CDR3 yields the full variable domain: EAGVAQSPRYKIIEKRQSVAFWCNPISGHATLYWYQQILGQGPKLLIQFQNNGVVDDSQLPKDRFSAERLKGVDSTLKIQPAKLEDSAVYLCASSFGSYEQYFGPGTRLTVT.